Following are 13 T cell receptor beta chains from one sample sequenced in a study of blood T cells in healthy people across ages. Together with a sample-barcoded 5' primer, a J-beta primer mix was included in a second PCR lasting about 7 to 11 cycles. TCRdb recomputed calls from the 5' RACE reads with MiXCR, one row per CDR3 protein. The sample comprises more than 1,000,000 distinct CDR3 sequences, about 23% of which are singletons, and approximately 0.71% rests with the top ten. These same records also appear under a second study, on T cells of mothers and their children.

The sequenced sample was blood. The receptor source for this set is a girl aged 2-10 years in good health.

The genes are TRBV7-9 and TRBJ2-7; TRBD1 aligns across 9 bases. Germline lookup yields CDR1 SEHNR and CDR2 FQNEAQ (reference sequence). With V trimmed by 6 bases and J by 6 bases, 12 bases remained unmatched. CDR3 length: 15 amino acids. The CDR3 region has the DNA TGTGCCAGCAGTTCAATTGGGGACAGGGAGGTCGAGCAGTACTTC. Amino acids: CASSSIGDREVEQYF.

The table lists this clonotype with a few counts. The chain joins TRBV29-1 to TRBJ2-5; TRBD1 matches 9 bases. The last part of the DNA fits TRBJ2-1 better; the J call may be wrong. Per the germline V gene, CDR1 is SQVTM and CDR2 is ANQGSEA. The CDR3 totals 16 residues. CDR3 loop: CSVTSTSLGQGSEQFF. In DNA, the CDR3 is TGCAGCGTCACAAGCACAAGCCTGGGACAGGGAAGTGAGCAGTTCTTC.

This chain links TRBV20-1 with TRBJ2-1, with D uncertain. There are 14 residues in the CDR3. Germline V gene sequence: CDR1 DFQATT, CDR2 SNEGSKA (reference sequence). Trimming took off 5 bases at V and 0 bases at J, with 11 bases between the two ends. CDR3 coding DNA: TGCAGTGCTCTGGCCGCTCCCTCCTACAATGAGCAGTTCTTC. Residues: CSALAAPSYNEQFF.

This chain links TRBV10-3 with TRBJ2-7; 8 bases are shared with TRBD2. V was pared by 4 bases and J by 3 bases, with 11 bases of the junction left unmatched. CDR1 and CDR2 from the germline V gene are ENHRY and SYGVKD. The CDR3 covers 16 residues. The CDR3 DNA sequence: TGTGCCATCAGTGTTTTTCATAGCGGGGATTACTACGAGCAGTACTTC. Protein product: CAISVFHSGDYYEQYF.

This clonotype was seen only a few times. V usage is TRBV11-3 and J usage is TRBJ1-2; the D is unclear. Germline V lookup: CDR1 SGHNT, CDR2 YENEEA. Trimming removed 1 base from V and 3 bases from J, with 18 bases in between. The CDR3 length is 17 residues. CDR3 sequence (DNA): TGTGCCAGCAGCTTAGTAGGGTCTAAAGGAGATGACTATGGCTACACCTTC. It codes for CASSLVGSKGDDYGYTF.

This chain uses TRBV5-4 with TRBJ2-6, with 7 bases lining up with TRBD2. V lost 3 bases and J lost 0; bases outside the gene matches: 15. This CDR3 contains 20 residues. Germline-derived CDR1 and CDR2 are SGHNT and YYREEE (reference sequence). Written as DNA, the CDR3 is TGTGCCAGCAGCTCGCCGGATCCACCGGGACTACTCTCTGGGGCCAACGTCCTGACTTTC. Translating it yields CASSSPDPPGLLSGANVLTF. Together with reference TRBV5-4 and TRBJ2-6, the CDR3 gives the full variable domain: ETGVTQSPTHLIKTRGQQVTLRCSSQSGHNTVSWYQQALGQGPQFIFQYYREEENGRGNFPPRFSGLQFPNYSSELNVNALELDDSALYLCASSSPDPPGLLSGANVLTFGAGSRLTVL.

V gene TRBV5-6 combines with J gene TRBJ2-3, with D hard to call. V dropped 0 bases and J dropped 8 bases, with 16 bases sitting between them. CDR1 and CDR2 (germline): SGHDT, YYEEEE. The CDR3 is 15 residues long. The CDR3 spells CASSLANYPRGTQYF. The CDR3, as DNA: TGTGCCAGCAGCTTGGCGAACTACCCCCGCGGTACGCAGTATTTT.

The sample holds a few counts of this clonotype. The V gene is TRBV28, the J gene TRBJ2-5; 9 bases match TRBD1. Germline-derived CDR1 and CDR2 are MDHEN and SYDVKM. The J segment lost 4 bases and the V segment lost 5 bases, leaving 17 bases of the junction unmatched. The CDR3 runs to 18 residues. CDR3 sequence (DNA): TGTGCCAGCAGTGACGTCCCGGGACAGGGAGCGGTTTCAGAGACCCAGTACTTC. Its translation is CASSDVPGQGAVSETQYF. The full variable domain, its missing parts supplied by reference TRBV28 and TRBJ2-5, is DVKVTQSSRYLVKRTGEKVFLECVQDMDHENMFWYRQDPGLGLRLIYFSYDVKMKEKGDIPEGYSVSREKKERFSLILESASTNQTSMYLCASSDVPGQGAVSETQYFGPGTRLLVL.

The chain recombines TRBV12-3 or TRBV12-4 with TRBJ2-7, with D perhaps assigned TRBD1 or TRBD2 (5 bases each). TRBJ2-1 matches the DNA end more closely, so the J call is doubtful. This CDR3 has 15 amino acids. In nucleotides, the CDR3 is TGTGCCAGCAGTTTCGGGGACCTGATCGGGGATGAGCAGTTCTTC. Its translation is CASSFGDLIGDEQFF.

The rearrangement uses TRBV12-3 or TRBV12-4 and TRBJ2-5; TRBD1 matches at 8 bases. V lost 6 bases, J lost 5 bases, and 8 bases stayed unmatched. The CDR3 runs 14 residues. The CDR3: CASRPGTGTETQYF. The CDR3 DNA is TGTGCCAGCAGGCCCGGGACAGGCACTGAGACCCAGTACTTC.

The chain has TRBV5-1 and TRBJ2-5; no clear D. The V and J ends lost 3 bases and 1 base respectively, with 13 bases between them. Germline V CDR1 and CDR2: SGHRS, YFSETQ. The CDR3 is made up of 15 amino acids. DNA for the CDR3: TGCGCCAGCAGCTCTGCGCAGCTGTCCCAAGAGACCCAGTACTTC. It encodes CASSSAQLSQETQYF.

The chain links TRBV29-1 to TRBJ2-3; no clear D. Germline V gene lookup returns CDR1 SQVTM and CDR2 ANQGSEA. The V and J ends lost 3 bases and 2 bases respectively, with 12 bases between them. This CDR3 contains 14 residues. CDR3 sequence (DNA): TGCAGCGTTGACAACTGGCAAAACACAGATACGCAGTATTTT. It translates to CSVDNWQNTDTQYF.

V and J are TRBV9 and TRBJ2-1; unclear D gene. Germline CDR1 SGDLS, CDR2 YYNGEE. V lost 0 bases to trimming and J lost 1 base, with 8 bases between them. The length of the CDR3 is 15 residues. CDR3 sequence (DNA): TGTGCCAGCAGCGTAGCCTTGGGGTCCTACAATGAGCAGTTCTTC. Translating gives CASSVALGSYNEQFF.